The 27 T cell receptor beta chains reported below all come from one sample, sequenced in a study of molecular identifiers for immune sequencing clone quantification. Via MiXCR, TCRdb re-called the PCR reads, giving one row per CDR3 protein. The sample records over 550,000 distinct CDR3 sequences, 25% being singletons. Sequencing was done on a sample of naive CD8+ T cells from blood, with Jurkat cell RNA spiked in. Subset in this sample: FACS-sorted CD8+CD4-CCR7+CD45RA+ naive T cells. Receptors were obtained from a human donor in good health. Some libraries in this study had Jurkat cell RNA spiked in.

The rearrangement uses TRBV3-1 and TRBJ1-6; 7 bases match TRBD1. The V gene's germline CDR1 is LGHDT and CDR2 YNNKEL (reference sequence). CDR3 length: 17 residues. Losses at the gene ends were 2 bases for V and 7 bases for J; bases not matched to a gene: 11. The CDR3 DNA sequence: TGTGCCAGCAGCCAATCTCGACAGGGTTCGGTGAATTCACCCCTCCACTTT. It specifies CASSQSRQGSVNSPLHF.

This clonotype was counted at least ten times. V usage is TRBV9 and J usage is TRBJ2-7; a weak D match, TRBD1 (5 bases). V lost 4 bases to trimming and J lost 0 bases, with 11 bases between them. CDR3 size: 14 residues. Germline V gene lookup returns CDR1 SGDLS and CDR2 YYNGEE. CDR3 in DNA: TGTGCCAGCAGCCTGTACAGGAGCTCCTACGAGCAGTACTTC. It specifies CASSLYRSSYEQYF.

V and J are TRBV11-2 and TRBJ2-7, with D uncertain. The CDR3 has 13 amino acids. Germline CDR1 reads SGHAT; CDR2 reads FQNNGV. V was shortened by 5 bases and J by 2 bases, with 10 bases between the two germline ends. For the CDR3, the DNA is TGTGCCAGCAGCCCGACGCCAGCCTACGAGCAGTACTTC. This gives the protein CASSPTPAYEQYF.

This clonotype was observed many times. This chain connects TRBV27 to TRBJ1-1, with D perhaps TRBD1 (5 bases). Trimming cost V 5 bases and J 0 bases, with 16 bases left between them. The CDR3 spans 16 residues. Germline values: CDR1 MNHEY, CDR2 SMNVEV (reference sequence). The CDR3 is CASSPQRGIMNTEAFF. The CDR3, as DNA: TGTGCCAGCAGTCCCCAACGGGGGATCATGAACACTGAAGCTTTCTTT.

As for this clonotype: The junction shows a germline mismatch at one end, possibly a read error. This chain connects TRBV28 to TRBJ1-2; 7 bases align to TRBD1. Germline values: CDR1 MDHEN, CDR2 SYDVKM. The length of the CDR3 is 15 residues. Here the CDR3 DNA reads TGTGCGAGCAGGTTAATAGGGGGCCAGAGAGGTGGCTACACCTTC. It specifies CASRLIGGQRGGYTF.

The V gene is TRBV7-9, the J gene TRBJ1-4; D unclear. The germline V gene encodes CDR1 SEHNR and CDR2 FQNEAQ (reference sequence). Trimming removed 6 bases from V and 3 bases from J, with 8 bases in between. The CDR3 has 13 amino acids. The chain's CDR3 is CASRRTPNEKLFF. In DNA, the CDR3 is TGTGCCAGCAGGAGGACCCCTAATGAAAAACTGTTTTTT.

For this clonotype: This could be a read error, since a much larger clone is one nucleotide away. The rearrangement joins TRBV5-1 to TRBJ2-7; tentatively, D is TRBD2 (5 bases). CDR3 size: 14 residues. CDR1 and CDR2 from the germline V gene are SGHRS and YFSETQ. The CDR3 sequence: CAGSLDDYRSQLYF. CDR3 DNA: TGCGCCGGCAGCTTGGATGACTACCGGTCCCAATTGTACTTC.

This clonotype turned up a few times. V usage is TRBV11-2 and J usage is TRBJ2-1; 11 bases are a match to TRBD2. The V gene end was trimmed by 6 bases and the J gene end by 6 bases; junction bases not matched to a gene: 13. This CDR3 region has 17 residues. Germline lookup yields CDR1 SGHAT and CDR2 FQNNGV. The CDR3 protein is CASRGVAGGPSGNEQFF. CDR3 in DNA: TGTGCCAGCAGAGGGGTAGCGGGGGGGCCGTCGGGCAATGAGCAGTTCTTC.

This clonotype has just a few counts. The chain recombines TRBV20-1 with TRBJ2-3; D remains ambiguous. The CDR3 is made up of 15 amino acids. Trimming took 1 base from V and 2 from J, leaving 13 bases between them. Germline lookup yields CDR1 DFQATT and CDR2 SNEGSKA (reference sequence). The CDR3 loop is CSARGGEAYTDTQYF. The CDR3 DNA reads TGCAGTGCTAGAGGAGGAGAGGCCTACACAGATACGCAGTATTTT.

With respect to this clonotype: Just one base apart from a much larger clone, this may be a read error. The chain is built from TRBV7-9 and TRBJ2-3; perhaps D is TRBD1 or TRBD2 (5 bases each). Germline CDR1 and CDR2: SEHNR and FQNEAQ (reference sequence). The CDR3 is 15 amino acids. This chain's CDR3 is CAGSPRDLGTDTQYF. The DNA for the CDR3 is TGTGCCGGCAGCCCAAGGGACCTGGGCACAGATACGCAGTATTTT.

This chain connects TRBV20-1 to TRBJ1-1; a possible D gene is TRBD1 (6 bases). CDR1 DFQATT and CDR2 SNEGSKA come from the germline V gene (reference sequence). The CDR3 spans 13 residues. V was shortened by 7 bases and J by 1 base, with 13 bases between the two germline ends. CDR3 in DNA: TGCAGTGGGGTCCGGACAGCGAACACTGAAGCTTTCTTT. It codes for CSGVRTANTEAFF.

CDR3 coding DNA: TGTGCCAGCAGCCAAGATAGGGGGGTCTATGGCTACACCTTC. This gives the protein CASSQDRGVYGYTF. V gene TRBV3-1 combines with J gene TRBJ1-2, with D possibly being TRBD1 (6 bases). Germline V gene sequence: CDR1 LGHDT, CDR2 YNNKEL (reference sequence). The CDR3 covers 14 residues. Trimming took off 0 bases at V and 4 bases at J, with 9 bases between the two ends.

As concerns this clonotype: A junction boundary mismatches the germline segment, possibly from a read error. The V call is TRBV29-1, the J call TRBJ2-3, with D maybe TRBD1 (6 bases). The assigned J gene may be wrong: the sequence end matches TRBJ1-5 better. This CDR3 is built from 18 residues. CDR1 is SQVTM, CDR2 ANQGSEA, per germline. The CDR3 DNA is TGCGGCGTTGCGGGGGCTAGCGGGAGGGCCGAAGATACAGATACGCAGCATTTT. Its translation: CGVAGASGRAEDTDTQHF.

This clonotype was seen a handful of times. The chain has TRBV27 and TRBJ2-7, with a possible D match to TRBD2 (5 bases). V was shortened by 4 bases and J by 0 bases, with 16 bases between the two germline ends. CDR3 size: 16 residues. Germline values: CDR1 MNHEY, CDR2 SMNVEV (reference sequence). CDR3 in amino acids: CASSSRGRLYSYEQYF. CDR3 sequence (DNA): TGTGCCAGCAGTTCCCGCGGGCGCTTGTACTCCTACGAGCAGTACTTC.

The chain recombines TRBV7-9 with TRBJ2-5, with D possibly matching TRBD1 (5 bases). The CDR3 sequence is 14 residues long. CDR1 and CDR2 from the germline V gene are SEHNR and FQNEAQ (reference sequence). The V and J ends lost 5 bases and 1 base respectively, with 11 bases between them. CDR3 region: CASSITGVQETQYF. For the CDR3, the DNA is TGTGCCAGCAGCATAACAGGCGTCCAAGAGACCCAGTACTTC.

With regard to this clonotype: A read error may explain this, as a much larger clone is one base away. The CDR3 does not end in the conserved phenylalanine or tryptophan, so this is likely a read error. V gene TRBV6-2 or TRBV6-3 combines with J gene TRBJ2-4; the match to TRBD2 covers 11 bases. Trimming cost V 4 bases and J 4 bases; bases outside gene matches: 9. From germline, CDR1 is MNHEY and CDR2 SVGEGT. CDR3 length equals 17 residues. For the CDR3, the DNA is TGTGCCAGCAGTTCCCCGGGGACTAGCGGACTTAAAAACATTCAGTACTTA. Protein: CASSSPGTSGLKNIQYL.

Comment on this clonotype: This may arise from a read error, as a much more abundant clone is one base away. V usage is TRBV7-2 and J usage is TRBJ2-7; 7 bases align to TRBD2. Looked up from germline, CDR1 is SGHTA and CDR2 is FQGNSA. V lost 5 bases, J lost 5 bases, and 12 bases stayed unmatched. The CDR3 is 15 residues long. The CDR3 nucleotides are TGTGCCAGCAGCCCCCGGGCTAGCGGTACCCACGAGCAGTACTTC. It yields the protein CASSPRASGTHEQYF.

As concerns this clonotype: One end of the junction does not line up with germline, which may come from a read error. The rearrangement uses TRBV9 and TRBJ2-1, with 13 nucleotides matching TRBD2. The CDR3 has 15 amino acids. CDR1 and CDR2 from the germline V gene are SGDLS and YYNGEE. The CDR3 sequence: CASSAGLAGSNEQVF. The DNA for the CDR3 is TGTGCCAGCAGCGCGGGACTAGCGGGATCCAATGAGCAGGTCTTC.

The rearrangement joins TRBV3-1 to TRBJ2-7; 14 bases match TRBD2. Germline V CDR1 and CDR2: LGHDT, YNNKEL (reference sequence). V was pared by 5 bases and J by 3 bases, with 9 bases of the junction left unmatched. The CDR3 spans 17 residues. The CDR3 loop reads CASSSLTSGGGYYEQYF. The CDR3, as DNA: TGTGCCAGCAGCTCCTTGACTAGCGGGGGGGGTTACTACGAGCAGTACTTC.

This clonotype came up a few times. The CDR3 is CASSFMGANTGELFF. CDR3 DNA sequence: TGTGCCAGCAGTTTTATGGGGGCGAACACCGGGGAGCTGTTTTTT. The chain employs TRBV6-5 and TRBJ2-2, with D tentatively TRBD1 or TRBD2 (5 bases each). Germline V gives CDR1 MNHEY, CDR2 SVGAGI. The CDR3 is 15 amino acids. Trimming cost V 4 bases and J 0 bases, with 9 bases left between them.

The sample holds many counts of this clonotype. The rearrangement links TRBV7-9 to TRBJ2-3, with TRBD2 as a possible D gene (7 bases). Trimming left V 5 bases short and J 0 bases short, with 21 bases between. The V gene's germline CDR1 is SEHNR and CDR2 FQNEAQ (reference sequence). The CDR3 contains 18 residues. The CDR3 sequence is CASSASQTGGQSTDTQYF. In DNA, the CDR3 is TGTGCCAGCAGCGCTTCCCAAACCGGGGGGCAAAGCACAGATACGCAGTATTTT.

Turning to this clonotype: At one end the junction does not follow the germline gene, possibly because of a read error. V usage is TRBV5-3 and J usage is TRBJ2-7; D unclear. TRBV5-3 is an ORF, and what it does is uncertain. This CDR3 contains 13 residues. CDR3 loop: CPSSSGQAGEQYF. The CDR3 nucleotides are TGTCCCAGCAGCTCTGGGCAGGCCGGCGAGCAGTACTTC.

Concerning this clonotype itself: Compared with germline, one end of the junction differs, possibly owing to a read error. DNA of the CDR3: TGTGCCGGCAGCCCGGGACTAGCGGGAGGGCAGAGCACAGATACGCAGTATTTT. It yields the protein CAGSPGLAGGQSTDTQYF. V and J are TRBV7-6 and TRBJ2-3; 16 nucleotides match TRBD2. CDR3 length equals 18 residues. Per germline, CDR1 SGHVS and CDR2 FNYEAQ.

With respect to this clonotype: A clone one base away is much larger, so this may be a read error. This chain joins TRBV6-1 and TRBJ2-7, with TRBD1 as a possible D gene (6 bases). The CDR3 contains 16 residues. Trimming cost V 5 bases and J 2 bases, with 19 bases left between them. Germline V lookup: CDR1 MNHNS, CDR2 SASEGT. CDR3 loop: CASSTSRDINTYEQYF. CDR3 coding DNA: TGTGCCAGCAGTACGAGCCGGGACATAAACACCTACGAGCAGTACTTC.

Comment on this clonotype: Possible read error: a much larger clone is one base away. The conserved closing phenylalanine or tryptophan is absent in this CDR3, likely reflecting a read error. The chain couples TRBV20-1 to TRBJ2-3; 7 bases agree with TRBD2. After removal of 6 bases from V and 9 bases from J, the junction contained 9 bases not matched to a gene. The CDR3 has 12 residues. Germline assignment: CDR1 DFQATT and CDR2 SNEGSKA (reference sequence). CDR3 sequence: CSAPPGLGTQYI. The CDR3 DNA follows: TGCAGTGCCCCGCCCGGACTAGGAACGCAGTATATT.

On this clonotype itself: The junction does not match germline at one end; this may be a read error. The chain couples TRBV14 to TRBJ2-7; tentatively, D is TRBD1 or TRBD2 (5 bases each). The CDR3 contains 16 residues. CDR1 is SGHDN, CDR2 FVKESK, per germline. DNA for the CDR3: TGTGTCAGCAGCCAAAAACCGGGACGGATTTTTTACGAGCAGTACTTC. This sequence encodes CVSSQKPGRIFYEQYF.

This clonotype is a singleton in its sample. A read error likely explains this, since a far larger clone differs by one base. No conserved phenylalanine or tryptophan ends this CDR3, so it is likely a read error. The chain links TRBV7-9 to TRBJ2-7; D remains unclear. The CDR3 runs 13 residues. Germline V gene lookup returns CDR1 SEHNR and CDR2 FQNEAQ (reference sequence). The V end was cut by 5 bases, the J end by 3 bases, with 11 bases between. DNA of the CDR3: TGTGCCAGCAGCGCCGGACGGAGCTACGAGCAGTACTCC. Its protein is CASSAGRSYEQYS.